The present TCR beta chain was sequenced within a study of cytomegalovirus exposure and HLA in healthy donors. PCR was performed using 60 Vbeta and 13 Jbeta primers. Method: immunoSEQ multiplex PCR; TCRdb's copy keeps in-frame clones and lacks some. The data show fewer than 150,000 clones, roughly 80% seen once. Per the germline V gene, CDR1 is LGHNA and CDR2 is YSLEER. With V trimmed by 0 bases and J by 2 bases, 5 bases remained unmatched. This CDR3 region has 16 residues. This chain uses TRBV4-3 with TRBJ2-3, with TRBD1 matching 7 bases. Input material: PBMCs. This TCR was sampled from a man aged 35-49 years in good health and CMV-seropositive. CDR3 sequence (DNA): TGCGCCAGCAGCCAAGAAGGGACAGCAACCACAGATACGCAGTATTTT. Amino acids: CASSQEGTATTDTQYF.